A single sample is the source of the 17 T cell receptor beta chains below, sequenced in a study of T cell responses to AZD1222 COVID-19 vaccine. Sequenced by immunoSEQ multiplex PCR; TCRdb stores in-frame clones only, minus some. The data hold 100,000 to 130,000 clones, with more than 80% observed a single time. Sequencing used peripheral blood, obtained on day 0 of AZD1222 vaccination. These receptor sequences come from an adult in good health.

This clone qualifies as medium-sized. The chain employs TRBV6-5 and TRBJ1-5, with D uncertain. The CDR3 covers 13 residues. Germline CDR1 and CDR2: MNHEY and SVGAGI. V lost 3 bases and J 7 bases, leaving 10 bases between the germline ends. CDR3 sequence reads: CASSYSRGQPQHF. The DNA for the CDR3 is TGTGCCAGCAGTTATTCTCGGGGACAGCCCCAGCATTTT.

The rearrangement uses TRBV3-1 (or the pseudogene TRBV3-2) and TRBJ2-7; D is unclear. Germline CDR1 reads LGHDT; CDR2 reads YNNKEL (reference sequence). The CDR3 is made up of 14 amino acids. The V end was cut by 0 bases, the J end by 1 base, with 7 bases between. The chain's CDR3 is CASSQELQSYEQYF. For the CDR3, the DNA is TGTGCCAGCAGCCAAGAATTACAGTCCTACGAGCAGTACTTC.

The rearrangement links TRBV4-1 to TRBJ1-2, with 7 bases lining up with TRBD1. The CDR3 runs 13 residues. V was clipped by 3 bases and J by 4 bases; unmatched bases: 2. Germline CDR1 reads MGHRA; CDR2 reads YSYEKL. CDR3: CASSQGQIYGYTF. CDR3 coding DNA: TGCGCCAGCAGCCAGGGACAGATCTATGGCTACACCTTC.

The J gene is TRBJ2-3, the V gene TRBV19; TRBD2 matches at 11 bases. V dropped 0 bases and J dropped 2; count of bases not matched to a gene: 1. The germline CDR1 and CDR2 sequences are LNHDA and SQIVND (reference sequence). This CDR3 is 16 amino acids long. In nucleotides, the CDR3 is TGTGCCAGTAGTATAGATAGCGGGAGGGCCACAGATACGCAGTATTTT. Amino acids: CASSIDSGRATDTQYF.

The rearrangement links TRBV15 to TRBJ2-4; 8 positions match TRBD2. This CDR3 region has 14 residues. V gave up 0 bases and J gave up 8 bases; unmatched junction bases: 3. Germline loops: CDR1 LNHNV, CDR2 YYDKDF (reference sequence). CDR3 loop: CATSREMGLDIQYF. CDR3 in DNA: TGTGCCACCAGCAGAGAGATGGGACTAGACATTCAGTACTTC.

This clone was counted once. The chain uses TRBV18 and TRBJ1-4, with unresolved D. Germline V gene data show CDR1 as KGHSH and CDR2 as LQKENI. V dropped 4 bases and J dropped 5 bases, with 14 bases sitting between them. CDR3 length: 15 amino acids. The CDR3 is CASSRSSALNEKLFF. CDR3 nucleotides: TGTGCCAGCTCACGTTCCTCCGCCTTAAATGAAAAACTGTTTTTT.

V usage is TRBV5-1 and J usage is TRBJ2-1; maybe TRBD1 (6 bases). CDR1 SGHRS and CDR2 YFSETQ come from the germline V gene. With 4 bases removed from V and 8 bases from J, the gap between germline ends came to 16 bases. CDR3 length: 14 residues. This chain's CDR3 is CASSQGQEIDEQFF. CDR3 nucleotides: TGCGCCAGCAGCCAGGGACAAGAGATCGATGAGCAGTTCTTC.

The chain employs TRBV30 and TRBJ1-1, with TRBD1 matching 7 bases. The CDR3 length is 13 residues. Germline V lookup: CDR1 GTSNPN, CDR2 SVGIG (reference sequence). With 5 bases clipped from V and 4 bases from J, the junction kept 7 bases outside the gene matches. CDR3: CAWRQGRGTEAFF. CDR3 DNA sequence: TGTGCCTGGCGACAGGGAAGAGGCACTGAAGCTTTCTTT.

The chain is built from TRBV9 and TRBJ2-1; 9 bases are a match to TRBD2. From germline, CDR1 is SGDLS and CDR2 YYNGEE. V trimming: 4 bases; J trimming: 4 bases; junction bases outside the gene matches: 9. This CDR3 has 16 amino acids. CDR3 coding DNA: TGTGCCAGCAGCCCTATTTCAGCGGGGGGATACAATGAGCAGTTCTTC. The encoded protein is CASSPISAGGYNEQFF.

V gene TRBV19 combines with J gene TRBJ2-2; 11 bases map to TRBD2. In germline, CDR1 is LNHDA, CDR2 SQIVND (reference sequence). The CDR3 has 16 amino acids. Trimming took 8 bases from V and 1 from J; bases not matched to a gene: 6. CDR3 sequence (DNA): TGTGCCAGTTTCCCTAGCGGGAGGATGAACACCGGGGAGCTGTTTTTT. It translates to CASFPSGRMNTGELFF.

The chain combines TRBV6-5 with TRBJ2-3; 7 nucleotides agree with TRBD2. The CDR3 consists of 14 residues. The junction had 9 bases not matched to a gene; V was cut back by 8 bases and J by 4 bases. Germline CDR1 reads MNHEY; CDR2 reads SVGAGI. The DNA of the CDR3 is TGTGCCAGCTTCCCATTTGCGGGAGCAGATACGCAGTATTTT. As protein: CASFPFAGADTQYF.

V is TRBV4-1 and J is TRBJ2-2; D perhaps matches TRBD2 (7 bases). CDR3 length: 18 residues. Germline V gene lookup returns CDR1 MGHRA and CDR2 YSYEKL. Trimming stripped 2 bases from V and 0 bases from J, with 16 bases between. CDR3 nucleotide sequence: TGCGCCAGCAGCCAACTACCCGCGGGGGCCACGAACACCGGGGAGCTGTTTTTT. This translates into CASSQLPAGATNTGELFF.

DNA of the CDR3: TGTGCCATCAGTGAGGTTAGCGGGAGTCTAGTGGGTGGAAACATTCAGTACTTC. As protein: CAISEVSGSLVGGNIQYF. This rearrangement joins TRBV10-3 to TRBJ2-4, with 9 positions matching TRBD2. V was pared by 2 bases and J by 6 bases, with 14 bases of the junction left unmatched. Germline CDR1 and CDR2: ENHRY and SYGVKD. The CDR3 consists of 18 residues.

The chain joins TRBV25-1 to TRBJ1-4, with TRBD1 matching 9 bases. The V segment lost 6 bases and the J segment 11 bases; nucleotides outside the gene matches: 13. CDR3 size: 15 residues. CDR1 is MGHDK and CDR2 is SYGVNS in the germline V gene. The CDR3 sequence: CASRIGTGRSGKLFF. The CDR3 DNA is TGTGCCAGCAGGATAGGGACAGGGCGGTCGGGGAAACTGTTTTTT.

This rearrangement joins TRBV6-2 or TRBV6-3 to TRBJ2-2, with D uncertain. Germline V gene sequence: CDR1 MNHEY, CDR2 SVGEGT. The CDR3 has 12 residues. V lost 4 bases, J lost 3 bases, and 3 bases lay in between. The DNA for the CDR3 is TGTGCCAGCAGTTGGGACACCGGGGAGCTGTTTTTT. Protein sequence: CASSWDTGELFF.

The V gene is TRBV6-2 or TRBV6-3, the J gene TRBJ2-7; D is undetermined. This CDR3 is built from 13 residues. CDR1 MNHEY and CDR2 SVGEGT come from the germline V gene. The ends were cut back, 3 bases at V and 3 bases at J, with 9 bases in the middle. Here the CDR3 reads CASSYEDDYEQYF. DNA for the CDR3: TGTGCCAGCAGTTATGAGGACGACTACGAGCAGTACTTC.

This chain links TRBV19 with TRBJ1-1, with a weak D call TRBD1 (5 bases). Between the trimmed V and J ends, which lost 7 bases and 3 bases, there was a span of 21 bases. The CDR3 spans 16 residues. Germline-derived CDR1 and CDR2 are LNHDA and SQIVND (reference sequence). The DNA of the CDR3 is TGTGCCAGTACTCTTCGAGGCCGGGGGTCGTACACTGAAGCTTTCTTT. Its translation is CASTLRGRGSYTEAFF.